This T cell receptor (beta chain) is drawn from a study of blood T cell repertoires in COVID-19. For the study at large: In each case, the material was cDNA or gDNA derived from T cells, B-cell-depleted T cells, or PBMCs.

Source study methods: Researchers report that nucleated cell counts were estimated from reference gene primer amplification. Generated by immunoSEQ multiplex PCR, the TCRdb table keeps only in-frame clones and is missing some. V and J calls and clone size are those listed in that table; D and trimming were worked out from the DNA. The sample consists of 150,000 or so clones, about nine tenths of them appearing once. Germline V gene data show CDR1 as SGHNT and CDR2 as YYREEE (reference sequence). Trimming took 4 bases from V and 7 from J; bases not matched to a gene: 15. There are 17 residues in the CDR3.

The sequenced sample consisted of peripheral blood. The sequence was collected from a man older than 75 with acute or convalescent COVID-19. The chain employs TRBV5-4 and TRBJ2-7; 12 bases align to TRBD2. The CDR3 DNA follows: TGTGCCAGCAGCGCAACGACTAGCGGGAGAGACCCCTGGGAGCAGTACTTC. It yields the protein CASSATTSGRDPWEQYF.